The 25 T cell receptor beta chains reported below all come from one sample, sequenced in a study of cytotoxic CD8 clonotypes in ibrutinib-treated CLL. The data were produced by immunoSEQ multiplex PCR, yet TCRdb's version contains in-frame clones alone and is incomplete. The sample holds 150,000 to 250,000 clones, over 55% seen once. Sequences were derived from PBMCs, sampled after 24 months of ibrutinib treatment. The receptors stem from a human donor with chronic lymphocytic leukemia.

The J gene is TRBJ1-2, the V gene TRBV7-2; D is uncertain. Germline V gene lookup returns CDR1 SGHTA and CDR2 FQGNSA. CDR3 length equals 14 residues. Deletions cut 4 bases from V and 0 bases from J, with 9 bases between. In DNA, the CDR3 is TGTGCCAGCAGCTCCCGGATAGCTAACTATGGCTACACCTTC. It encodes CASSSRIANYGYTF.

The genes are TRBV7-6 and TRBJ2-2, with unresolved D. Trimming removed 5 bases at V and 6 bases at J, with 10 bases between. This CDR3 contains 13 residues. Germline lookup yields CDR1 SGHVS and CDR2 FNYEAQ. CDR3 amino acids: CASSRRNPGELFF. For the CDR3, the DNA is TGTGCCAGCAGCCGCCGGAATCCCGGGGAGCTGTTTTTT.

CDR3: CASSLPVGQAKNIQYF. In nucleotides, the CDR3 is TGTGCCAGCAGCTTGCCCGTGGGACAAGCCAAAAACATTCAGTACTTC. V and J are TRBV7-9 and TRBJ2-4; possibly TRBD1 for D (6 bases). The germline V and J ends were trimmed by 3 bases and 0 bases, with 12 bases remaining between them. CDR1 and CDR2 (germline): SEHNR, FQNEAQ (reference sequence). The CDR3 consists of 16 residues.

This clone has just a few counts. The genes are TRBV19 and TRBJ1-1; D uncertain. This CDR3 has 13 residues. The V end was cut by 2 bases, the J end by 0 bases, with 4 bases between. Germline V gene data show CDR1 as LNHDA and CDR2 as SQIVND (reference sequence). The CDR3 region is CASSIQMNTEAFF. The CDR3, as DNA: TGTGCCAGTAGTATACAGATGAACACTGAAGCTTTCTTT. Filled out from reference TRBV19 and TRBJ1-1, the complete variable domain reads DGGITQSPKYLFRKEGQNVTLSCEQNLNHDAMYWYRQDPGQGLRLIYYSQIVNDFQKGDIAEGYSVSREKKESFPLTVTSAQKNPTAFYLCASSIQMNTEAFFGQGTRLTVV.

This clone was seen a few times. V and J are TRBV5-1 and TRBJ1-2, with 7 bases that match TRBD1. CDR3 length: 13 amino acids. J lost 6 bases, V lost 4 bases, and 6 bases had no gene match. Per the germline V gene, CDR1 is SGHRS and CDR2 is YFSETQ. The CDR3 loop is CASSLNTGDGYTF. CDR3 in DNA: TGCGCCAGCAGCCTGAATACAGGGGATGGCTACACCTTC.

The chain links TRBV5-4 to TRBJ2-7; D is unresolved. The CDR3 has 13 residues. Germline CDR1 is SGHNT and CDR2 is YYREEE (reference sequence). Trimming took off 0 bases at V and 2 bases at J, with 6 bases between the two ends. CDR3 loop: CASSLGTTYEQYF. The CDR3 nucleotides read TGTGCCAGCAGCTTGGGTACAACCTACGAGCAGTACTTC.

This clone occurred a few times. The rearrangement joins TRBV18 to TRBJ2-7; 7 bases are a match to TRBD1. This CDR3 is 15 amino acids long. V was clipped by 2 bases and J by 1 base; unmatched bases: 5. In germline, CDR1 is KGHSH, CDR2 LQKENI. The CDR3 sequence: CASSPATGISYEQYF. CDR3 in DNA: TGTGCCAGCTCACCAGCGACAGGGATTTCCTACGAGCAGTACTTC.

This clone appeared once. The chain carries TRBV10-3 and TRBJ1-5, with a tentative D call TRBD1 (6 bases). The CDR3 covers 13 residues. Between the trimmed V and J ends, which lost 10 bases and 0 bases, there was a span of 10 bases. Looked up from germline, CDR1 is ENHRY and CDR2 is SYGVKD. Here the CDR3 reads CATKQGSNQPQHF. The CDR3 DNA reads TGTGCCACCAAACAGGGTAGCAATCAGCCCCAGCATTTT.

This rearrangement joins TRBV27 to TRBJ2-2, with TRBD2 as a possible D gene (5 bases). Trimming removed 3 bases from V and 6 bases from J, with 8 bases in between. The CDR3 has 13 residues. Looked up from germline, CDR1 is MNHEY and CDR2 is SMNVEV (reference sequence). The CDR3: CASSLLAPGELFF. The CDR3 nucleotides read TGTGCCAGCAGTTTGCTAGCTCCCGGGGAGCTGTTTTTT.

This clone was counted between two and nine times. This chain links TRBV15 with TRBJ1-4; D gene unclear. The CDR3 sequence is 15 residues long. CDR1 is LNHNV, CDR2 YYDKDF, per germline (reference sequence). Trimming took 0 bases from V and 2 from J, leaving 7 bases between them. CDR3: CATSRERRTNEKLFF. The CDR3 nucleotides read TGTGCCACCAGCAGAGAGAGAAGGACTAATGAAAAACTGTTTTTT.

This rearrangement joins TRBV18 to TRBJ1-4, with D possibly being TRBD1 (5 bases). CDR1 KGHSH and CDR2 LQKENI come from the germline V gene. There are 14 residues in the CDR3. V shed 4 bases and J shed 7 bases, with 13 bases lying between them. CDR3 in amino acids: CASSQGRYGEKLFF. CDR3 sequence (DNA): TGTGCCAGCTCACAGGGGCGGTATGGTGAAAAACTGTTTTTT.

V is TRBV28 and J is TRBJ1-5, with 9 bases identical to TRBD1. This CDR3 spans 14 amino acids. Per germline, CDR1 MDHEN and CDR2 SYDVKM. V dropped 4 bases and J dropped 7; count of bases not matched to a gene: 5. CDR3 DNA sequence: TGTGCCAGCAGTTCGGGGACAGGGTTCCAGCCCCAGCATTTT. Its translation: CASSSGTGFQPQHF.

This rearrangement joins TRBV15 to TRBJ2-1, with no clear D. Germline assignment: CDR1 LNHNV and CDR2 YYDKDF (reference sequence). V was pared by 4 bases and J by 5 bases, with 9 bases between. This CDR3 contains 13 residues. The CDR3 here is CATSMFANNEQFF. The DNA for the CDR3 is TGTGCCACCAGCATGTTTGCCAACAATGAGCAGTTCTTC.

The V call is TRBV5-1, the J call TRBJ2-5, with D perhaps given as TRBD1 or TRBD2 (5 bases each). This CDR3 has 15 amino acids. V was trimmed by 4 bases and J by 1 base, leaving 14 bases between them. Germline-derived CDR1 and CDR2 are SGHRS and YFSETQ. The CDR3 nucleotides read TGCGCCAGCAGCCCGGGGACCGCGCCCCAAGAGACCCAGTACTTC. Translating gives CASSPGTAPQETQYF.

V and J are TRBV18 and TRBJ2-3, with 12 positions matching TRBD2. The CDR3 sequence is 17 residues long. CDR1 is KGHSH and CDR2 is LQKENI in the germline V gene. The V segment lost 5 bases and the J segment 0 bases; nucleotides outside the gene matches: 6. The CDR3: CASSARTSGISTDTQYF. DNA for the CDR3: TGTGCCAGCTCAGCCCGGACTAGCGGGATCAGCACAGATACGCAGTATTTT.

This chain uses TRBV13 with TRBJ2-7; weak D call: TRBD1 (5 bases). The V gene's germline CDR1 is PRHDT and CDR2 FYEKMQ (reference sequence). V was clipped by 4 bases and J by 5 bases, with 9 bases between them. The CDR3 is 12 amino acids. In DNA form, the CDR3 reads TGTGCCAGCAGCTCTCGACAGAACGAGCAGTACTTC. Residues: CASSSRQNEQYF. The whole variable domain, filled in from reference TRBV13 and TRBJ2-7, reads AAGVIQSPRHLIKEKRETATLKCYPIPRHDTVYWYQQGPGQDPQFLISFYEKMQSDKGSIPDRFSAQQFSDYHSELNMSSLELGDSALYFCASSSRQNEQYFGPGTRLTVT.

The DNA for the CDR3 is TGTGCCAGCAGCTTTGGCGGGAACACTGAAGCTTTCTTT. Amino acid sequence: CASSFGGNTEAFF. V usage is TRBV5-4 and J usage is TRBJ1-1; no firm D call. This CDR3 is built from 13 residues. V lost 2 bases and J 1 base, leaving 6 bases between the germline ends. CDR1 and CDR2 from the germline V gene are SGHNT and YYREEE (reference sequence).

This chain connects TRBV28 to TRBJ1-3; no clear D. Germline loops: CDR1 MDHEN, CDR2 SYDVKM. The CDR3 loop spans 16 amino acids. Trimming cost V 2 bases and J 0 bases, with 11 bases left between them. CDR3 bases: TGTGCCAGCAGTTTAAGGACGCTCAACTCTGGAAACACCATATATTTT. It translates to CASSLRTLNSGNTIYF.

The chain recombines TRBV27 with TRBJ2-7, with TRBD1 matching 10 bases. Germline V CDR1 and CDR2: MNHEY, SMNVEV (reference sequence). The CDR3 spans 16 residues. The V gene end was trimmed by 7 bases and the J gene end by 6 bases; junction bases not matched to a gene: 15. CDR3 region: CASTRLRDRGVGEQYF. The CDR3 nucleotides are TGTGCCAGCACTAGACTCAGGGACAGGGGTGTCGGCGAGCAGTACTTC.

The chain has TRBV27 and TRBJ1-4, with a tentative D call TRBD1 (5 bases). The length of the CDR3 is 16 residues. Germline V gene sequence: CDR1 MNHEY, CDR2 SMNVEV (reference sequence). Between the trimmed V and J ends, which lost 5 bases and 6 bases, there was a span of 19 bases. CDR3: CASSPGPGGRYEKLFF. Here the CDR3 DNA reads TGTGCCAGCAGTCCGGGGCCGGGTGGGAGGTATGAAAAACTGTTTTTT.

The chain couples TRBV25-1 to TRBJ2-5; 12 bases are shared with TRBD2. The CDR3 has 15 residues. Germline V CDR1 and CDR2: MGHDK, SYGVNS. The V and J ends lost 5 bases and 4 bases, in that order; junction bases with no gene match: 5. The CDR3 reads CASSQLAGGRETQYF. The CDR3 nucleotides read TGTGCCAGCAGTCAACTAGCGGGAGGCCGAGAGACCCAGTACTTC.

This clone was counted a few times. V usage is TRBV7-9 and J usage is TRBJ2-2, with 7 bases identical to TRBD2. From germline, CDR1 is SEHNR and CDR2 FQNEAQ (reference sequence). This CDR3 comprises 13 residues. The ends lost 5 bases at V and 3 bases at J; junction bases unmatched: 0. CDR3 DNA sequence: TGTGCCAGCAGCCGGGGGGACACCGGGGAGCTGTTTTTT. Its translation: CASSRGDTGELFF.

The rearrangement joins TRBV28 to TRBJ1-1, with D hard to call. The CDR3 loop spans 14 amino acids. CDR1 and CDR2 (germline): MDHEN, SYDVKM. The ends were cut back, 6 bases at V and 10 bases at J, with 21 bases in the middle. CDR3 protein: CASSNPAGPAGAFF. CDR3 in DNA: TGTGCCAGCAGCAACCCCGCGGGTCCAGCGGGAGCTTTCTTT. Based on the CDR3 plus reference TRBV28 and TRBJ1-1, the full variable domain is DVKVTQSSRYLVKRTGEKVFLECVQDMDHENMFWYRQDPGLGLRLIYFSYDVKMKEKGDIPEGYSVSREKKERFSLILESASTNQTSMYLCASSNPAGPAGAFFGQGTRLTVV.

This chain links TRBV9 with TRBJ2-2, with D hard to call. Per the germline V gene, CDR1 is SGDLS and CDR2 is YYNGEE. Trimming took 0 bases from V and 2 from J, leaving 8 bases between them. This CDR3 spans 15 amino acids. CDR3 in amino acids: CASSVDPDNTGELFF. As DNA, the CDR3 is TGTGCCAGCAGCGTAGATCCAGATAACACCGGGGAGCTGTTTTTT. Supplemented by reference TRBV9 and TRBJ2-2, the full variable domain reads DSGVTQTPKHLITATGQRVTLRCSPRSGDLSVYWYQQSLDQGLQFLIQYYNGEERAKGNILERFSAQQFPDLHSELNLSSLELGDSALYFCASSVDPDNTGELFFGEGSRLTVL.

There are a few counts of this clone. The genes are TRBV15 and TRBJ1-1; 9 nucleotides align to TRBD1. The CDR3 consists of 17 residues. The germline CDR1 and CDR2 sequences are LNHNV and YYDKDF (reference sequence). Germline trimming cut 7 bases from V and 4 bases from J; bases unmatched to any gene: 16. The CDR3 region has the DNA TGTGCCACCAAGCCTAGACAGGGGGAATTGGGATTCACTGAAGCTTTCTTT. Translation gives CATKPRQGELGFTEAFF.